This T cell receptor beta chain originates from a study of shared clonotypes between healthy human individuals. The data were produced by immunoSEQ multiplex PCR, yet TCRdb's version contains in-frame clones alone and is incomplete. The table lists fewer than 850,000 clones, less than 95% of them singletons. The CDR3 is 15 residues long. The germline V gene encodes CDR1 MGHRA and CDR2 YSYEKL. V was trimmed by 4 bases and J by 0 bases, leaving 10 bases between them. Whole-study findings and limits: Among donors, the sharing of clonotypes was expected to be influenced by sequencing depth. Generally, estimated richness proved larger in naive subsets than it did in memory subsets.

This clone occurred a few times. The antigen remains undetermined. In CD8 memory, CD45RO+ cells were put together with CCR7-negative CD45RA+ TemRA cells. This clonotype originated in a man aged 18-30 years in good health. Some clones in this sample may be carry-over from other donors' samples. The chain carries TRBV4-1 and TRBJ1-5; D unresolved. Sequenced input: memory CD8+ T cells from PBMCs. The subset here: CD45RO+ cells pooled with CCR7-negative TemRA cells. The CDR3 region is CASSLHRYSNQPQHF. The CDR3 coding sequence is TGCGCCAGCAGCCTTCACCGATATAGCAATCAGCCCCAGCATTTT.